This TCR beta chain was captured by sequencing in a study of blood T cell repertoires in COVID-19. The wider study: Sample material is recorded as cDNA or gDNA derived from T cells, B-cell-depleted T cells, or PBMCs.

While infection was still active, Seattle patients were enrolled and then followed longitudinally. In the original processing: Nucleated cell number was recorded as an estimate derived from reference gene primer amplification. The repertoire was sequenced with immunoSEQ multiplex PCR; TCRdb's copy has only in-frame clones and lacks some. That table supplies the V and J calls and clone size; D and trimming were determined from the DNA. The sample lists 400,000 to 450,000 clones, more than 70% occurring once. Germline V lookup: CDR1 SEHNR, CDR2 FQNEAQ (reference sequence). The CDR3 is made up of 15 amino acids. V lost 3 bases and J 0 bases, leaving 9 bases between the germline ends.

This rearrangement joins TRBV7-9 to TRBJ1-3, with D hard to call. The source of this sequence is a woman between 45 and 65 years old with COVID-19, enrolled during active disease. The sample consisted of peripheral blood. CDR3 region: CASSFLASSGNTIYF. The CDR3 DNA reads as TGTGCCAGCAGCTTTCTCGCCAGCTCTGGAAACACCATATATTTT.